Listed below are T cell receptor beta chains from one sample, sequenced in a study of T cells in Graves' hyperthyroidism and ophthalmopathy. TCRdb re-called the multiplex PCR reads through MiXCR, storing one row per CDR3 protein. Of approximately 700,000 distinct CDR3 sequences in the sample, 16% were seen once. Specimen: blood. The receptors stem from a man between 18 and 29 years old with Graves' hyperthyroidism. Both conserved end residues are part of each CDR3. The D gene is left open where the match is weak. For some rows the clone size is stated as once, few or many, or as a class when expanded; others skip it.

d_call clone_size j_call v_call cdr3_nt cdr3_aa
TRBD1 many TRBJ1-5 TRBV28 TGTGCCAGCAGTACTACAGGGGGCGCCGATCAGCCCCAGCATTTT CASSTTGGADQPQHF
. many TRBJ2-5 TRBV7-9 TGTGCCAGTAGCTTGGCGGGACCCCAAGAGACCCAGTACTTC CASSLAGPQETQYF
. many TRBJ2-7 TRBV11-2 TGTGCCAGCAGCCTATCGGCCCTCCTCGGGGCCGAGCAGTACTTC CASSLSALLGAEQYF
TRBD2 many TRBJ2-1 TRBV28 TGTGCCAGCAAGCTAGCGGGAGGGCGTGAGCAGTTCTTC CASKLAGGREQFF
. few TRBJ2-5 TRBV12-3/TRBV12-4 TGTGCCAGCAGGTTTAGGGGGACCCAGTACTTC CASRFRGTQYF
TRBD2 . TRBJ2-5 TRBV12-3/TRBV12-4 TGTGCCAGCAGTTTGACTAGCAGCCAAGAGACCCAGTACTTC CASSLTSSQETQYF
TRBD1 many TRBJ2-3 TRBV28 TGTGCCAGCAGTTTAGGGGACAGGGGTCGAGATACGCAGTATTTT CASSLGDRGRDTQYF
. . TRBJ2-5 TRBV2 TGTGCCACCGTGCGGGATGAGACCCAGTACTTC CATVRDETQYF
TRBD1 few TRBJ1-5 TRBV6-1 TGTGCCAGCAGTTACGGGCAGGGGGCCAGTCAGCCCCAGCATTTT CASSYGQGASQPQHF
TRBD2 . TRBJ2-7 TRBV7-9 TGTGCCAGCAGCGCAACGACTAGCGGGGTCGACTACGAGCAGTACTTC CASSATTSGVDYEQYF
TRBD1 many TRBJ1-2 TRBV7-9 TGTGCCAGCAGCTTAGCCCGACCGGGACAGGTCAACTATGGCTACACCTTC CASSLARPGQVNYGYTF
TRBD2 many TRBJ2-1 TRBV15 TGTGCCACCAGCAGAGCCGGGACTAGCGGGAGTGAGGAGCAGTTCTTC CATSRAGTSGSEEQFF
. . TRBJ1-1 TRBV11-1 TGTGCCAGCAGTGGACCGGGGGTAGGGACTGAAGCTTTCTTT CASSGPGVGTEAFF
TRBD1 many TRBJ1-6 TRBV11-2 TGTGCCAGCAGCCTGACCCGGACAGGGTCGGATTCACCCCTCCACTTT CASSLTRTGSDSPLHF
. . TRBJ1-4 TRBV18 TGTGCCAGCTCACCGATGAGAGGGATAAGTGAAAAACTGTTTTTT CASSPMRGISEKLFF
. many TRBJ1-1 TRBV12-3/TRBV12-4 TGTGCCAGCAGTTTCCGGGGTTATACGGACACTGAAGCTTTCTTT CASSFRGYTDTEAFF
. many TRBJ2-3 TRBV29-1 TGCAGCGTCGCGACGGACAGAGGCACAGATACGCAGTATTTT CSVATDRGTDTQYF
. few TRBJ1-4 TRBV19 TGTGCCAGTAGTACCCACGACGGATCGGGTGAAAAACTGTTTTTT CASSTHDGSGEKLFF
. many TRBJ1-2 TRBV6-1 TGTGCCAGCAGTAGACAGCAAAACTATGGCTACACCTTC CASSRQQNYGYTF
. few TRBJ1-6 TRBV10-3 TGTGCCATCAGTGAGTCCGGGACGGCTAATTCACCCCTCCACTTT CAISESGTANSPLHF
TRBD1 many TRBJ2-1 TRBV15 TGTGCCACCAGCAGAAGCACAGGGGGCGTTGAGCAGTTCTTC CATSRSTGGVEQFF
TRBD2 . TRBJ2-5 TRBV7-6 TGTGTCAGCAGCCCGGGACTAACACAGACCCAGTACTTC CVSSPGLTQTQYF
TRBD1 . TRBJ2-3 TRBV19 TGTGCCAGTAGCGGAGGGACAGGAGCCACAGATACGCAGTATTTT CASSGGTGATDTQYF
TRBD1 . TRBJ1-5 TRBV6-2/TRBV6-3 TGTGCCAGCAATGAGACAGGGCTGAACAATCAGCCCCAGCATTTT CASNETGLNNQPQHF